A selection of T cell receptor beta chains follows, all from one sample in a study of blood T cell repertoires in COVID-19. Generated by immunoSEQ multiplex PCR, the TCRdb table keeps only in-frame clones and is missing some. The table includes fewer than 600,000 clones, nearly 90% detected once. Sequenced material: peripheral blood. These receptors were collected from a man in his late teens or twenties with COVID-19, enrolled during active disease. CDR3s include the opening cysteine and the closing phenylalanine or tryptophan. The D gene is left open where the match is weak. Only some rows state a clone size, as once, few, many or a class for expanded clones.

CDR3nt	CDR3aa	abundance	d_gene	j_gene	v_gene
TGTGCCAGCTCATCAAGGGAGATTCGGGCGAACACTGAAGCTTTCTTT	CASSSREIRANTEAFF	NA	NA	TRBJ1-1	TRBV18
TGTGCCATCAGTGGGGACAGGGTCTCCTACGAGCAGTACTTC	CAISGDRVSYEQYF	NA	TRBD1	TRBJ2-7	TRBV10-3
TGTGCCCAACCGGGACAGGAGTTTTGGGGGCAGTATTTT	CAQPGQEFWGQYF	NA	TRBD1	TRBJ2-3	TRBV6-4
TGTGCCACCAGTGATTTACAGGGATTCACAGATACGCAGTATTTT	CATSDLQGFTDTQYF	once	NA	TRBJ2-3	TRBV24-1
TGTGCCAGCAGCGACGGGACTAGCGGAGGTGGAGACTACGAGCAGTACTTC	CASSDGTSGGGDYEQYF	NA	TRBD2	TRBJ2-7	TRBV7-8
TGTGCCAGCAGTGAGGCGGGAGTTAAAGATACGCAGTATTTT	CASSEAGVKDTQYF	NA	TRBD2	TRBJ2-3	TRBV6-1
TGTGCCAGCAGCCAAGAACTAGCGGGGTACAATGAGCAGTTCTTC	CASSQELAGYNEQFF	NA	TRBD2	TRBJ2-1	TRBV4-2
TGTGCCAGCAGTTCCCTGCGGCAGGGGGCTTACAATGAGCAGTTCTTC	CASSSLRQGAYNEQFF	few	TRBD1	TRBJ2-1	TRBV27
TGTGCCAGCAGCCAGGACAAGCTAGCCAAAAACATTCAGTACTTC	CASSQDKLAKNIQYF	NA	NA	TRBJ2-4	TRBV7-9
TGTGCCACCACCGTTGGGAGGCTGGCTGAAGCTTTCTTT	CATTVGRLAEAFF	NA	NA	TRBJ1-1	TRBV15
TGTGCCAGCAGCCAATATCAGGGGGCGGGTGGTCAGCCCCAGCATTTT	CASSQYQGAGGQPQHF	NA	TRBD1	TRBJ1-5	TRBV3-1/TRBV3-2
TGTGCCAGCAGTTTAAGTCTCGGGACTAGCGTGGGTACGCAGTATTTT	CASSLSLGTSVGTQYF	NA	TRBD2	TRBJ2-3	TRBV28
TGTGCCAGCAGTCAGGGGTCCGGAGAGACCCAGTACTTC	CASSQGSGETQYF	NA	NA	TRBJ2-5	TRBV6-5
TGCAGCGTTGAAGAGAGACGAGGCACCGGGGAGCTGTTTTTT	CSVEERRGTGELFF	NA	NA	TRBJ2-2	TRBV29-1
TGTGCCAGCACCAAAAGGGGGGAGACCCAGTACTTC	CASTKRGETQYF	NA	NA	TRBJ2-5	TRBV7-2
TGCGCCAGCAGCCAATGGGGAGAGGGGGAGCTGTTTTTT	CASSQWGEGELFF	once	NA	TRBJ2-2	TRBV5-1
TGTGCCACCAGTTGGCCAAACACCGGGGAGCTGTTTTTT	CATSWPNTGELFF	once	NA	TRBJ2-2	TRBV24-1
TGTGCAAGTCGCTTGCCAAGTAGAGAACAGAACCCCTACGAGCAGTACTTC	CASRLPSREQNPYEQYF	NA	NA	TRBJ2-7	TRBV12-2
TGTGCCAGCAGCCAAAACAGGGACGGTGAGCAGTTCTTC	CASSQNRDGEQFF	NA	NA	TRBJ2-1	TRBV3-1/TRBV3-2
TGCGCCAGCGAGGGTACTCTACATACGCAGTATTTT	CASEGTLHTQYF	NA	NA	TRBJ2-3	TRBV10-2
TGTGCCAGCAGTACGAGGGAGAAGGGCTACGAGCAGTACTTC	CASSTREKGYEQYF	NA	NA	TRBJ2-7	TRBV27
TGTGCCCTGGCCGCCCGTAACACCATATATTTT	CALAARNTIYF	once	NA	TRBJ1-3	TRBV19
TGTGCCAGCAGCTTTGTTGCGGGGGGGCACACGAGCACAGATACGCAGTATTTT	CASSFVAGGHTSTDTQYF	few	TRBD2	TRBJ2-3	TRBV7-6
TGTGCTAGCAGCTTGCTAGCGGGAGTTAATAACGGGGAGCTGTTTTTT	CASSLLAGVNNGELFF	NA	TRBD2	TRBJ2-2	TRBV7-7
TGTGCCAGCATATCAGACCTAGACTCCTACAATGAGCAGTTCTTC	CASISDLDSYNEQFF	NA	NA	TRBJ2-1	TRBV2
TGTGCCAGCAGCCAAATGCGGGACGGCGTCTACGAGCAGTACTTC	CASSQMRDGVYEQYF	NA	NA	TRBJ2-7	TRBV11-2
TGCAGCGTGAAGCTCCTAGCGGGTGCCGCGAACACCGGGGAGCTGTTTTTT	CSVKLLAGAANTGELFF	NA	TRBD2	TRBJ2-2	TRBV29-1
TGTGCCAGTAGTGGTCCTATCTCTGCCTACAATGAGCAGTTCTTC	CASSGPISAYNEQFF	NA	NA	TRBJ2-1	TRBV19
TGTGCCAGCAGCCAAGGGGTAGCGGGAGGGGCCCAAGAGACCCAGTACTTC	CASSQGVAGGAQETQYF	NA	TRBD2	TRBJ2-5	TRBV2
TGCGCCAGCAGCCGCCGGGACAGGTCTGACGGGGAGCTGTTTTTT	CASSRRDRSDGELFF	NA	TRBD1	TRBJ2-2	TRBV4-1
TGTGCCAGCAGCTTTATTCAGGGTGGCGAGCAGTACTTC	CASSFIQGGEQYF	NA	NA	TRBJ2-7	TRBV5-4
TGTGCCAGCAGCCACAGAGCAGATACGCAGTATTTT	CASSHRADTQYF	NA	NA	TRBJ2-3	TRBV5-8